These T cell receptor beta chains were read from a single sample in a study of cytomegalovirus exposure and HLA in healthy donors. Assay used: immunoSEQ multiplex PCR; TCRdb lists only in-frame clones, some missing. Among about 120,000 clones listed, around 77% were seen once. The sample comprised PBMCs. These receptors originate from a man aged 18 to 30 in good health and CMV-seropositive. The CDR3 runs from the conserved cysteine through the conserved F or W. A D gene is named only where the DNA matches it firmly. Where a row states a size, it is once, few, many or the class of an expanded clone; other rows omit it.

clone size	V gene	D gene	J gene	CDR3 protein	CDR3 DNA
.	TRBV7-8	TRBD2	TRBJ2-1	CASSPSGVLYNEQFF	TGTGCCAGCAGCCCTAGCGGGGTACTTTACAATGAGCAGTTCTTC
.	TRBV2	.	TRBJ2-1	CASRAGRNNEQFF	TGTGCCAGCAGGGCAGGGAGGAACAATGAGCAGTTCTTC
.	TRBV5-6	.	TRBJ2-4	CASSLYRTIAKNIQYF	TGTGCCAGTAGCTTGTACAGGACGATAGCCAAAAACATTCAGTACTTC
.	TRBV18	.	TRBJ1-3	CASSPPTDSGNTIYF	TGTGCCAGCTCACCACCTACAGACTCTGGAAACACCATATATTTT
.	TRBV7-9	.	TRBJ1-2	CASSFFLGRGDYGYTF	TGTGCCAGCAGCTTCTTTCTGGGGCGCGGAGACTATGGCTACACCTTC
.	TRBV19	.	TRBJ1-1	CASSIDLTPFTGAFF	TGTGCCAGTAGTATAGATTTAACCCCCTTCACCGGGGCTTTCTTT
.	TRBV30	.	TRBJ1-2	CAWRSIYGYTF	TGTGCCTGGAGGAGTATCTATGGCTACACCTTC
once	TRBV19	TRBD1	TRBJ1-5	CASSYTGTGYQPQHF	TGTGCCAGTAGTTATACCGGGACAGGGTATCAGCCCCAGCATTTT
.	TRBV5-4	.	TRBJ2-3	CASSFGGITDTQYF	TGTGCCAGCAGCTTCGGAGGGATCACAGATACGCAGTATTTT
once	TRBV6-6	TRBD1	TRBJ2-6	CASIKGATGANVLTF	TGTGCCAGCATTAAGGGGGCAACTGGGGCCAACGTCCTGACTTTC